Sequencing of this T cell receptor beta chain was carried out in a study of blood T cell repertoires in COVID-19. Overall study context: Sample material is recorded as cDNA or gDNA derived from T cells, B-cell-depleted T cells, or PBMCs.

The CDR3 extends over 13 amino acids. CDR1 is SNHLY, CDR2 FYNNEI, per germline. V was pared by 3 bases and J by 7 bases, with 12 bases between. This clone was seen only once. As originally analysed: For nucleated cells, counts were estimated from reference gene primer amplification. Generated by immunoSEQ multiplex PCR, the TCRdb table keeps only in-frame clones and is missing some. D and trimming were read from the DNA, whereas the V and J calls and clone size are those reported in that table. The sample consists of tens of thousands of clones, nearly 85% of them appearing once. Sequenced sample: peripheral blood. The sequence was obtained from a middle-aged man with acute or convalescent COVID-19. This chain connects TRBV2 to TRBJ1-2; no definite D call. The CDR3 is CASSDVSESGYTF. The CDR3 nucleotides read TGTGCCAGCAGTGACGTCTCGGAGAGTGGCTACACCTTC. Filled out from reference TRBV2 and TRBJ1-2, the complete variable domain reads EPEVTQTPSHQVTQMGQEVILRCVPISNHLYFYWYRQILGQKVEFLVSFYNNEISEKSEIFDDQFSVERPDGSNFTLKIRSTKLEDSAMYFCASSDVSESGYTFGSGTRLTVV.